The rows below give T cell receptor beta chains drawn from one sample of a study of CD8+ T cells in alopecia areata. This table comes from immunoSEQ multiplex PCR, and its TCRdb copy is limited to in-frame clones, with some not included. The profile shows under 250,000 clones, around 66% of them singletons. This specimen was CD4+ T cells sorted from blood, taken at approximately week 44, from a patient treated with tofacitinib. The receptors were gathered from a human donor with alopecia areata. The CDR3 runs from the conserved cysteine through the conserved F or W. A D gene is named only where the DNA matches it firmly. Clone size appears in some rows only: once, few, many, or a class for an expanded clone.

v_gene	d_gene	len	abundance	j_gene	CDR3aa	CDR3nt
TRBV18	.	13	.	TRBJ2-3	CASSLSVQDTQYF	TGTGCCAGCTCACTATCAGTTCAGGATACGCAGTATTTT
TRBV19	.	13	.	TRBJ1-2	CASSIDSNYGYTF	TGTGCCAGTAGTATTGACAGTAACTATGGCTACACCTTC
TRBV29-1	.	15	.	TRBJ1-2	CSVEPQTGLGYGYTF	TGCAGCGTTGAACCTCAGACGGGACTGGGCTATGGCTACACCTTC
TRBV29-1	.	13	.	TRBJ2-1	CSGGAFTGNEQFF	TGCAGCGGGGGAGCTTTCACGGGGAATGAGCAGTTCTTC
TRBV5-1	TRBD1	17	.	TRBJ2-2	CASSLAGTGPGTGELFF	TGCGCCAGCAGCTTGGCCGGGACAGGGCCGGGCACCGGGGAGCTGTTTTTT
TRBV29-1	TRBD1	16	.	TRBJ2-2	CSVESWNRGNTGELFF	TGCAGCGTTGAGAGTTGGAACAGGGGAAACACCGGGGAGCTGTTTTTT
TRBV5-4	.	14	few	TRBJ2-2	CAAGQGGNTGELFF	TGTGCCGCGGGGCAGGGGGGAAACACCGGGGAGCTGTTTTTT
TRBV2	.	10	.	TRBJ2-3	CASRQDTQYF	TGTGCCAGCAGGCAAGATACGCAGTATTTT
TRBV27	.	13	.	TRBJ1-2	CASSSREGYGYTF	TGTGCCAGCAGTTCCAGGGAAGGGTATGGCTACACCTTC
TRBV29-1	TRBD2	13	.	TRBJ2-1	CSVEARLAVEQFF	TGCAGCGTTGAAGCCCGACTAGCGGTTGAGCAGTTCTTC
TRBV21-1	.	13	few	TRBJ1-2	CASRVQGGYGYTF	TGTGCCAGCAGGGTACAGGGGGGTTATGGCTACACCTTC
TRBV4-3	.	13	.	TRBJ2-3	CASSQELLDTQYF	TGCGCCAGCAGCCAAGAACTTCTAGATACGCAGTATTTT
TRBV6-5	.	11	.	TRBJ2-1	CATRKYNEQFF	TGTGCCACCAGAAAATACAATGAGCAGTTCTTC
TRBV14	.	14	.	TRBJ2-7	CASSQDYGPYEQYF	TGTGCCAGCAGCCAAGACTACGGACCCTACGAGCAGTACTTC
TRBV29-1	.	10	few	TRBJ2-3	CSALADTQYF	TGCAGCGCGTTAGCAGATACGCAGTATTTT
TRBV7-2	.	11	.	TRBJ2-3	CASSSLDTQYF	TGTGCCAGCAGCTCCCTAGATACGCAGTATTTT
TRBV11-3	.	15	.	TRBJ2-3	CASSLTLGGTDTQYF	TGTGCCAGCAGCCTAACTTTGGGGGGCACAGATACGCAGTATTTT
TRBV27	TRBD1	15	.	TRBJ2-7	CASSFGQGLSYEQYF	TGTGCCAGCAGTTTTGGACAGGGATTATCCTACGAGCAGTACTTC
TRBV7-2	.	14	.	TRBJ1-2	CASSPMTNSHGYTF	TGTGCCAGCAGCCCCATGACAAACTCCCATGGCTACACCTTC
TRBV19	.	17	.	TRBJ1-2	CASRLHHKSVGYYGYTF	TGTGCCAGTAGACTACACCACAAGTCTGTCGGCTACTATGGCTACACCTTC
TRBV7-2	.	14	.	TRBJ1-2	CASSLAAEHYGYTF	TGTGCCAGCAGCTTAGCGGCGGAGCACTATGGCTACACCTTC
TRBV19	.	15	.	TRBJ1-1	CASSISTVMNTEAFF	TGTGCCAGTAGTATATCGACAGTAATGAACACTGAAGCTTTCTTT
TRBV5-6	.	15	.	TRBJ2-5	CASSLRSTGQETQYF	TGTGCCAGCAGCTTGAGGTCGACAGGACAAGAGACCCAGTACTTC
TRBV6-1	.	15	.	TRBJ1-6	CASSERDTANSPLHF	TGTGCCAGCAGTGAAAGGGACACGGCGAATTCACCCCTCCACTTT